This is a list of T cell receptor beta chains from one sample in a study of CD8 T cells in Susac syndrome. TCRdb redid the calling of the immunoSEQ multiplex PCR reads with MiXCR, one entry per CDR3 protein. Among 150,000 or so distinct CDR3 sequences listed, roughly 94% were seen once. Sequenced sample: CD4+ T cells from PBMCs. All receptors derive from a human donor with Susac syndrome. The CDR3 runs from the conserved cysteine through the conserved F or W. The D gene is left open where the match is weak. Some rows mark clone size as missing; the rest say once, few, many or name a class of expanded clone.

J gene,D gene,V gene,clone size,CDR3 DNA,CDR3 protein
TRBJ1-5,.,TRBV20-1,.,TGCAGTGCTAGTGTTGGTGGTCCTATTCAGCCCCAGCATTTT,CSASVGGPIQPQHF
TRBJ1-4,.,TRBV29-1,once,TGCAGCGTCCGACAGTCAACTAATGAAAAACTGTTTTTT,CSVRQSTNEKLFF
TRBJ2-1,TRBD2,TRBV3-1,.,TGTGCCAGCAGCCCGTCCATCGGGGGGTCTGCGCAGTTCTTC,CASSPSIGGSAQFF
TRBJ2-5,TRBD2,TRBV9,.,TGTGCCAGCAGCCAAAATAGCGGGGCCCAAGAGACCCAGTACTTC,CASSQNSGAQETQYF
TRBJ2-7,TRBD1,TRBV4-2,once,TGTGCCAGCAGACCTAACCTCAGGGGGAGAGGCTACGAGCAGTACTTC,CASRPNLRGRGYEQYF
TRBJ1-5,.,TRBV10-3,.,TGTGCCATCAGGCATACCGATGGTCAGCCCCAGCATTTT,CAIRHTDGQPQHF
TRBJ1-2,.,TRBV11-2,.,TGTGCCAGCAGCCCGAAGTCGGGGTCGGGTGGCTACACCTTC,CASSPKSGSGGYTF
TRBJ1-1,.,TRBV5-1,.,TGCGCCAGCAGCATGAAGGGTCGGGCTTTCTTT,CASSMKGRAFF
TRBJ1-1,.,TRBV2,.,TGTGCCAGCAGCGCGGACAGTCCCACTGAAGCTTTCTTT,CASSADSPTEAFF
TRBJ2-3,.,TRBV29-1,.,TGCAGCGTTGACGTACGGCTGGTTTCGGATACGCAGTATTTT,CSVDVRLVSDTQYF
TRBJ1-2,.,TRBV25-1,.,TGTGCCAGCAGTGATTATGGCTACACCTTC,CASSDYGYTF
TRBJ1-2,TRBD1,TRBV30,.,TGTGCCTGGAGTCTGGACAGGTGGAACACCTTC,CAWSLDRWNTF
TRBJ2-1,.,TRBV15,.,TGTGCCACCAGCAGAGATGGGGGTGAGCAGTTCTTC,CATSRDGGEQFF
TRBJ2-7,TRBD1,TRBV5-1,.,TGCGCCAGCAGCGGCGGGACAGGCAACTCCTACGAGCAGTACTTC,CASSGGTGNSYEQYF
TRBJ2-5,TRBD1,TRBV2,.,TGTGCCAGCAGTGGACAGGGGAGAGAGACCCAGTACTTC,CASSGQGRETQYF
TRBJ1-2,TRBD1,TRBV20-1,.,TGCAGTGCTAGAGATCTAACGACCCGGACAGGGAGAGATAACTATGGCTACACCTTC,CSARDLTTRTGRDNYGYTF
TRBJ2-5,.,TRBV30,.,TGTGCCTGGAGTCCGGCGGGGGAGACCCAGTACTTC,CAWSPAGETQYF
TRBJ1-5,.,TRBV12-3/TRBV12-4,.,TGTGCCAGCAGTTTAGTACAGTACAATCAGCCCCAGCATTTT,CASSLVQYNQPQHF
TRBJ2-2,.,TRBV4-1,.,TGCGCCAGCAGCCAAGGCGGGGTCACCGGGGAGCTGTTTTTT,CASSQGGVTGELFF
TRBJ1-1,.,TRBV28,.,TGTGCCAGCGGCTGGGACGGTGGAGCTTTCTTT,CASGWDGGAFF
TRBJ2-1,.,TRBV20-1,.,TGCAGTGCTAGATGGGGAGTCTTC,CSARWGVF
TRBJ2-4,.,TRBV2,.,TGTGCCAGCCATCGGACGGGGCACAAAAACATTCAGTACTTC,CASHRTGHKNIQYF
TRBJ1-2,.,TRBV29-1,.,TGCAGCGTTGAAGCAGACGGAAGGGACAACTATGGCTACACCTTC,CSVEADGRDNYGYTF
TRBJ2-7,TRBD1,TRBV29-1,.,TGCAGCGTTGGCGGGACAGGGGGCTACGAGCAGTACTTC,CSVGGTGGYEQYF
TRBJ1-1,.,TRBV27,.,TGTGCCAGCAGTCGACGGGGGCTGATCACTGAAGCTTTCTTT,CASSRRGLITEAFF
TRBJ2-3,.,TRBV29-1,.,TGCAGCTCCATGGGGGGCTCATCCACAGATACGCAGTATTTT,CSSMGGSSTDTQYF
TRBJ2-5,.,TRBV20-1,.,TGCAGTGCTAGAAATTTCCAGGACAGCGTTCAAGAGACCCAGTACTTC,CSARNFQDSVQETQYF
TRBJ2-1,TRBD2,TRBV4-2,.,TGTGCCAGCACTAAGGCGGGGGGGTGGGGTAATGAGCAGTTCTTC,CASTKAGGWGNEQFF
TRBJ1-1,.,TRBV27,.,TGTGCCGCTGGCAGGGAGGGCACTGAAGCTTTCTTT,CAAGREGTEAFF
TRBJ1-1,.,TRBV20-1,once,TGCAGTGCTAGGCCAAGCGGTGTTATGAACACTGAAGCTTTCTTT,CSARPSGVMNTEAFF
TRBJ1-2,.,TRBV30,.,TGTGCCTGGAGCCAATCGGGGGTTGGCTACACCTTC,CAWSQSGVGYTF
TRBJ2-7,.,TRBV29-1,.,TGCAGCGTTGGACTATCCCACGAGCAGTACTTC,CSVGLSHEQYF
TRBJ2-2,.,TRBV29-1,.,TGCAGCGTTGATACCCAGAACACCGGGGAGCTGTTTTTT,CSVDTQNTGELFF
TRBJ1-5,.,TRBV5-4,.,TGTGCCAGCAGCAACCGTTATAGCAATCAGCCCCAGCATTTT,CASSNRYSNQPQHF
TRBJ2-3,.,TRBV5-1,.,TGCGCCAGCAGCTTCCGGATTAGCCCTGATACGCAGTATTTT,CASSFRISPDTQYF
TRBJ2-1,.,TRBV20-1,.,TGCAGTGCTACGGATACCTACTCCTACAATGAGCAGTTCTTC,CSATDTYSYNEQFF
TRBJ1-1,TRBD1,TRBV9,.,TGTGCCAGCAGCCTCGACCCAGGGGGCACTGAAGCTTTCTTT,CASSLDPGGTEAFF
TRBJ1-2,.,TRBV3-1,.,TGTGCCAGCAGCCTCTCGGGGGGGATATACTATGGCTACACCTTC,CASSLSGGIYYGYTF
TRBJ1-6,.,TRBV20-1,.,TGCAGTGCTATCCCCGGAGGGGGGGATTCACCCCTCCACTTT,CSAIPGGGDSPLHF
TRBJ1-1,.,TRBV9,.,TGTGCCAGCAGCGTAGACGGGAGACGGGACACTGAAGCTTTCTTT,CASSVDGRRDTEAFF
TRBJ1-1,TRBD1,TRBV5-1,.,TGCGCCAGCAGCTTGGACAGGGGGAGGAACACTGAAGCTTTCTTT,CASSLDRGRNTEAFF
TRBJ2-7,.,TRBV15,.,TGTGCCACCAGCAGGGATCCCCGACAGGCCGGCGAGCAGTACTTC,CATSRDPRQAGEQYF
TRBJ2-7,.,TRBV12-3/TRBV12-4,.,TGTGCCAGCAGTTTAGCGGGGGCCTCGGGTCGCGAGCAGTACTTC,CASSLAGASGREQYF
TRBJ2-7,TRBD1,TRBV12-3/TRBV12-4,.,TGTGCCAGCGTAGGGGGCCTGGAGCAGTACTTC,CASVGGLEQYF
TRBJ2-5,.,TRBV4-2,.,TGTGCCAGCAGCCAAGTGTGGGGGTTCCAAGAGACCCAGTACTTC,CASSQVWGFQETQYF
TRBJ2-1,.,TRBV24-1,.,TGTGCCACCAGCCTGAACGGCGGAAATGAGCAGTTCTTC,CATSLNGGNEQFF
TRBJ1-5,.,TRBV5-1,.,TGCGCCAGCAGCTTGGTACCGGACAACCAGCCCCAGCATTTT,CASSLVPDNQPQHF
TRBJ1-1,.,TRBV28,.,TGTGCCAGCAGTTTATGGCAGTCCTACACTGAAGCTTTCTTT,CASSLWQSYTEAFF
TRBJ1-2,TRBD1,TRBV29-1,.,TGCAGCGTTGAAGATAGGTGGAGGACAGGGTATGGCTACACCTTC,CSVEDRWRTGYGYTF
TRBJ2-5,.,TRBV24-1,.,TGTGCCACCAGTCCCACTGACCCCCAAGAGACCCAGTACTTC,CATSPTDPQETQYF
TRBJ2-1,.,TRBV5-4,.,TGTGCCAGCAGCTTGGGAGGAATTCGAACCTACAATGAGCAGTTCTTC,CASSLGGIRTYNEQFF
TRBJ1-6,.,TRBV28,.,TGTGCCAGCAGTGCCGATCGACGTACCCTCCACTTT,CASSADRRTLHF
TRBJ1-2,TRBD1,TRBV7-9,.,TGTGCCAGCAGCTCGAGATTACAGGGGTTTACCTATGGCTACACCTTC,CASSSRLQGFTYGYTF
TRBJ1-2,.,TRBV19,.,TGTGCCAGTTCTCACCATCCAGAAAACTATGGCTACACCTTC,CASSHHPENYGYTF
TRBJ1-1,.,TRBV30,.,TGTGCCTGCTACAGGGATTTGAACACTGAAGCTTTCTTT,CACYRDLNTEAFF